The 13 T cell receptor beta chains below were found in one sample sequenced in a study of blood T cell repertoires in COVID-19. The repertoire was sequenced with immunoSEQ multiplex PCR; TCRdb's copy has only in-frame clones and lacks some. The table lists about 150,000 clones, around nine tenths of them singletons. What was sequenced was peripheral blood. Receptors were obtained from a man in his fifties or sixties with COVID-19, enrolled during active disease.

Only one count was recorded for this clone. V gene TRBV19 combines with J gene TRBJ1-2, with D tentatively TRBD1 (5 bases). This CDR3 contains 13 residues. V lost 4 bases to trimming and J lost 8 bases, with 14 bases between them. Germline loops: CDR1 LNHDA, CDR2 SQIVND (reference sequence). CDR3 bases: TGTGCCAGTAGTACACAGGCTATTGACGGCTACACCTTC. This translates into CASSTQAIDGYTF.

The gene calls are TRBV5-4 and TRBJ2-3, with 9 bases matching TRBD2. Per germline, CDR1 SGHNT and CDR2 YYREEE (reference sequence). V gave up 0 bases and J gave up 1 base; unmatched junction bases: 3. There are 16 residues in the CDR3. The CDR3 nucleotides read TGTGCCAGCAGCTTGGTGCCTAGCGGGGGCACAGATACGCAGTATTTT. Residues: CASSLVPSGGTDTQYF.

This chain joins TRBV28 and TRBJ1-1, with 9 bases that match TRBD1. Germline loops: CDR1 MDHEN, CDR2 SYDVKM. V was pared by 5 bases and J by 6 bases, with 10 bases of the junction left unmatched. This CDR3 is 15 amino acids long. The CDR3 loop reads CASSPRTGASSEAFF. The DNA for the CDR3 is TGTGCCAGCAGTCCACGGACAGGGGCGAGCTCTGAAGCTTTCTTT.

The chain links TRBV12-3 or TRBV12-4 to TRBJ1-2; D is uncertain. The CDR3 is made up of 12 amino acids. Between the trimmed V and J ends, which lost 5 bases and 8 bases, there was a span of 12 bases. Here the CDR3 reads CASSIRSGGYTF. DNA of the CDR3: TGTGCCAGCAGTATAAGATCTGGCGGCTACACCTTC.

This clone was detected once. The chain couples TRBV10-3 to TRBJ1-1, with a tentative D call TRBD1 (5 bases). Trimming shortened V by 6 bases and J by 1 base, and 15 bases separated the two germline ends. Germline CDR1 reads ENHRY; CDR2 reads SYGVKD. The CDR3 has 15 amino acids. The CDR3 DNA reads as TGTGCCATCAGGAGTCCCGACAGAGAGAACACTGAAGCTTTCTTT. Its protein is CAIRSPDRENTEAFF.

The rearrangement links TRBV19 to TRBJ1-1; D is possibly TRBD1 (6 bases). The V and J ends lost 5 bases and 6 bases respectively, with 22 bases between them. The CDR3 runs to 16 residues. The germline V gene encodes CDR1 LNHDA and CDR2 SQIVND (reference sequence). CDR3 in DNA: TGTGCCAGTAGTCCTTATTCCAGGGGCTTGCGCCCTGAAGCTTTCTTT. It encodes CASSPYSRGLRPEAFF.

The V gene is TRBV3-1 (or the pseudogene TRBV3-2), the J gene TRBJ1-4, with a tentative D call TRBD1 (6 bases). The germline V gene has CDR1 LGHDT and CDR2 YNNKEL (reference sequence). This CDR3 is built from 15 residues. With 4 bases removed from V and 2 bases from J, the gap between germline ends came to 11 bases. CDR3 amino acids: CASSPTGHTNEKLFF. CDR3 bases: TGTGCCAGCAGCCCAACGGGACACACTAATGAAAAACTGTTTTTT.

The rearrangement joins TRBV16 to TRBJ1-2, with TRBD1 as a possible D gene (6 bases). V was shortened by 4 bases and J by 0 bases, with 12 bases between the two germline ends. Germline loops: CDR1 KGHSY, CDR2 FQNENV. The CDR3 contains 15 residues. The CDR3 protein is CASSLDRLTNYGYTF. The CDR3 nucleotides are TGTGCCAGCAGCCTAGACAGGCTAACTAACTATGGCTACACCTTC.

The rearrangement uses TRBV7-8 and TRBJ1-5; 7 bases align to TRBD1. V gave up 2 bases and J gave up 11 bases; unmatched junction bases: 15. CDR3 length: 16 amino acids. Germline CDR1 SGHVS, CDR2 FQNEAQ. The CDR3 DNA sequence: TGTGCCAGCAGCTTACCCCCCGACAGGGTTCCTGGGTCCCAGCATTTT. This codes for CASSLPPDRVPGSQHF.

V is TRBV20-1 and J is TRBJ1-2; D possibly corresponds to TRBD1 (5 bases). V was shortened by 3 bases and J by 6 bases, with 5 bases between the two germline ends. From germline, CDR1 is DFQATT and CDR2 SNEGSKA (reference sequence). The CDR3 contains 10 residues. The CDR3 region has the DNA TGCAGTGCTAGGACAGATGGCTACACCTTC. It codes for CSARTDGYTF.

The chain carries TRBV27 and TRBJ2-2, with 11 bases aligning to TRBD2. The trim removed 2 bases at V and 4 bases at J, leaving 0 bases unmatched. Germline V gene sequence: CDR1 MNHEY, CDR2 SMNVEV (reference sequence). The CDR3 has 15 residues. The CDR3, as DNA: TGTGCCAGCAGTTTACTAGCGGGGGGCACCGGGGAGCTGTTTTTT. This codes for CASSLLAGGTGELFF.

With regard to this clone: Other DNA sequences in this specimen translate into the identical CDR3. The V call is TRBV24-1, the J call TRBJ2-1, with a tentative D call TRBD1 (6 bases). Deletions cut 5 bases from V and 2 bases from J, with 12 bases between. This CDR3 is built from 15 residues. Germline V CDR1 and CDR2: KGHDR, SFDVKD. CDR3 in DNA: TGTGCCACCAGTGTGGTGGCAGGGGCCTACAATGAGCAGTTCTTC. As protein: CATSVVAGAYNEQFF.

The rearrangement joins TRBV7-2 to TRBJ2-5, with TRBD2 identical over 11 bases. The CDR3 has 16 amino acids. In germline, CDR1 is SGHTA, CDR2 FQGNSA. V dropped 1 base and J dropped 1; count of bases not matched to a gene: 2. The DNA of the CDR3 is TGTGCCAGCAGCTTAGTCCTAGCGGGGGGCCAAGAGACCCAGTACTTC. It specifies CASSLVLAGGQETQYF.